This TCR beta chain was captured in a study of vaccination effects on CD4 cells after COVID-19. Across the whole study: The cohort was immunized with two doses of either the BNT162b2 or mRNA-1273 vaccine.

Sequenced by immunoSEQ multiplex PCR; TCRdb stores in-frame clones only, minus some. The sample has roughly 50,000 clones; 75% to 80% are singletons. Findings and caveats of the study: In the study, convalescent patients were few, and early post-infection timepoints were absent. Healthy vaccinees had only 1 of 255 vaccine-induced clones cross-react with common cold coronaviruses.

ViraFEST assay sequencing came after antigen-specific CD4+ T cells were expanded with viral peptide pools. Culturing for roughly 10 days preceded CD4+ T cell isolation. Nucleocapsid antibody tests were negative, and the vaccine recipients had no prior SARS-CoV-2 infection. Culturing of about 2 million PBMC per well took place with about 9.4 IU/ml IL-2 and 9 to 10 ug/ml peptides. As concerns this clone: Its cognate antigen is unknown.

Germline lookup yields CDR1 ENHRY and CDR2 SYGVKD. Unmatched junction bases numbered 11, after V lost 6 bases and J lost 0 bases. CDR3 length equals 18 residues. The rearrangement links TRBV10-3 to TRBJ2-5, with 12 positions matching TRBD1. Sequenced here: CD4+ T cells from PBMCs cultured with HCoV-OC43 spike peptides, sampled before COVID-19 vaccination. Subset of the sample: HCoV-OC43 spike overlapping peptide pool stimulation. The clonotype comes from a human donor who received a COVID-19 vaccine. The DNA of the CDR3 is TGTGCCATCAGCGAGGGGACAGGGGGCCTAAAGTACCAAGAGACCCAGTACTTC. As protein: CAISEGTGGLKYQETQYF.